This T cell receptor (beta chain) was retrieved from a study of blood T cell repertoires in COVID-19. The method was immunoSEQ multiplex PCR; TCRdb's version includes in-frame clones alone and lacks a portion of them. The table includes around 300,000 clones, 89% detected once. CDR3 length: 14 residues. Between the trimmed V and J ends, which lost 6 bases and 2 bases, there was a span of 12 bases. Germline V CDR1 and CDR2: LGHNT, FRNRAP. V is TRBV12-5 and J is TRBJ2-3, with D perhaps matching TRBD1 (5 bases). The sequenced sample was PBMCs or T cells enriched from blood (not recorded which). This TCR derives from a woman aged 40 to 50 who had recovered from COVID-19. CDR3 residues: CASGRQPDTDTQYF. The CDR3, as DNA: TGTGCTAGTGGGCGACAGCCAGACACAGATACGCAGTATTTT. Filled out from reference TRBV12-5 and TRBJ2-3, the complete variable domain reads DARVTQTPRHKVTEMGQEVTMRCQPILGHNTVFWYRQTMMQGLELLAYFRNRAPLDDSGMPKDRFSAEMPDATLATLKIQPSEPRDSAVYFCASGRQPDTDTQYFGPGTRLTVL.